These 15 T cell receptor beta chains came from one sample sequenced in a study of T-cell reconstitution after alpha-beta-depleted transplantation in children. Molecular barcoding with unique molecular identifiers was used for the TCRbeta library. TCRdb used MiXCR to reprocess the PCR reads, holding one entry per CDR3 protein. The table lists 580,000 or so distinct CDR3 sequences, roughly 23% of them singletons. The starting material was PBMCs, mostly from graft donor cells, obtained 360 days after TCRalphabeta/CD19-depleted stem cell transplant. These receptors were taken from a boy less than two years old who had a stem cell transplant for acute myeloid leukemia, so the T cells may come from the graft donor.

This rearrangement joins TRBV4-3 to TRBJ2-1; D is unresolved. The V and J ends lost 0 bases and 6 bases respectively, with 15 bases between them. This CDR3 has 16 residues. The V gene's germline CDR1 is LGHNA and CDR2 YSLEER. CDR3 amino acids: CASSQDIGPPGNEQFF. The CDR3 DNA reads TGCGCCAGCAGCCAAGATATAGGGCCACCGGGCAATGAGCAGTTCTTC.

This clonotype showed up many times. The chain is built from TRBV10-3 and TRBJ2-7; D not certain. Trimming left V 0 bases short and J 3 bases short, with 9 bases between. Germline-derived CDR1 and CDR2 are ENHRY and SYGVKD. The CDR3 loop spans 14 amino acids. CDR3 sequence reads: CAISESKWGYEQYV. The DNA for the CDR3 is TGTGCCATCAGTGAGTCGAAGTGGGGCTACGAGCAGTACGTC.

This clonotype was seen ten or more times. The chain uses TRBV7-2 and TRBJ2-7, with 7 bases fitting TRBD1. Unmatched junction bases numbered 9, after V lost 4 bases and J lost 0 bases. The CDR3 consists of 16 residues. Germline V lookup: CDR1 SGHTA, CDR2 FQGNSA. The CDR3 DNA is TGTGCCAGCAGCTCCCTGGGACAGTTCTACTCCTACGAGCAGTACTTC. This encodes CASSSLGQFYSYEQYF.

The J gene is TRBJ2-5, the V gene TRBV7-2; D gene ambiguous. The V and J ends lost 4 bases and 5 bases respectively, with 17 bases between them. The CDR3 contains 15 residues. In germline, CDR1 is SGHTA, CDR2 FQGNSA. CDR3 DNA sequence: TGTGCCAGCAGCTCGAGATCTGGCGACTTGGAGACCCAGTACTTC. It specifies CASSSRSGDLETQYF.

This clonotype was counted at least ten times. This chain joins TRBV7-9 and TRBJ1-6, with D tentatively TRBD1 (5 bases). Germline values: CDR1 SEHNR, CDR2 FQNEAQ (reference sequence). V lost 4 bases and J lost 6, with 10 bases in between. This CDR3 contains 14 residues. CDR3 bases: TGTGCCAGCAGCTCGGGGGTCATTAATTCACCCCTCCACTTT. Translation: CASSSGVINSPLHF.

This clonotype was seen only a few times. The V gene is TRBV30, the J gene TRBJ1-5; D is unresolved. The V gene's germline CDR1 is GTSNPN and CDR2 SVGIG (reference sequence). Trimming pared 0 bases from V and 0 bases from J, leaving 9 bases between. The CDR3 spans 15 residues. In nucleotides, the CDR3 is TGTGCCTGGAGTGTACGGCAGTATAGCAATCAGCCCCAGCATTTT. Translating it yields CAWSVRQYSNQPQHF.

This clonotype was detected once. The chain uses TRBV6-2 or TRBV6-3 and TRBJ2-7; D uncertain. Germline V gene sequence: CDR1 MNHEY, CDR2 SVGEGT. Trimming pared 6 bases from V and 2 bases from J, leaving 14 bases between. The CDR3 length is 14 residues. CDR3 sequence reads: CASRPSSVPYEQYV. CDR3 bases: TGTGCCAGCAGGCCGTCCTCCGTGCCCTACGAGCAGTACGTC.

The rearrangement uses TRBV20-1 and TRBJ2-1; 8 nucleotides match TRBD2. CDR1 DFQATT and CDR2 SNEGSKA come from the germline V gene (reference sequence). The CDR3 has 14 amino acids. The ends lost 5 bases at V and 7 bases at J; junction bases unmatched: 10. The CDR3 region is CSASGGRGPNEQFF. The CDR3 DNA is TGCAGTGCTTCGGGGGGGCGGGGACCTAATGAGCAGTTCTTC.

This clonotype was detected a few times. The chain employs TRBV4-3 and TRBJ2-7; D is possibly TRBD2 (7 bases). Trimming left V 0 bases short and J 2 bases short, with 23 bases between. The germline gives CDR1 LGHNA, CDR2 YSLEER. This CDR3 contains 19 residues. This CDR3 reads CASSQDRGGGRQQTYEQYF. CDR3 coding DNA: TGCGCCAGCAGCCAAGATCGGGGAGGGGGACGACAACAGACCTACGAGCAGTACTTC.

Ten or more counts support this clonotype. V and J are TRBV12-3 or TRBV12-4 and TRBJ2-1; TRBD2 agrees at 9 bases. CDR3 length: 12 amino acids. Germline trimming cut 7 bases from V and 9 bases from J; bases unmatched to any gene: 4. The CDR3 loop is CASTPSGAEQFF. DNA of the CDR3: TGTGCCAGCACTCCTAGCGGGGCTGAGCAGTTCTTC.

The chain carries TRBV6-5 and TRBJ1-2, with D perhaps matching TRBD1 (6 bases). The V end lost 5 bases, the J end lost 4 bases, and 11 bases lay between the germline ends. Germline V lookup: CDR1 MNHEY, CDR2 SVGAGI. The CDR3 spans 13 residues. The CDR3 bases are TGTGCCAGCAGTCCTGACAGGATCTATGGCTACACCTTC. Residues: CASSPDRIYGYTF.

The chain combines TRBV7-2 with TRBJ2-1; D call uncertain. V lost 6 bases and J 5 bases, leaving 8 bases between the germline ends. This CDR3 region has 12 residues. CDR1 is SGHTA and CDR2 is FQGNSA in the germline V gene. The CDR3: CASRTGDNEQFF. The CDR3 DNA reads TGTGCCAGCAGGACTGGTGACAATGAGCAGTTCTTC.

This clonotype was seen a handful of times. The chain links TRBV20-1 to TRBJ2-5; possible D gene TRBD2, 6 bases. Germline loops: CDR1 DFQATT, CDR2 SNEGSKA (reference sequence). CDR3 length: 15 residues. With 3 bases removed from V and 0 bases from J, the gap between germline ends came to 14 bases. This chain's CDR3 is CSASLMGGYQETQYF. The CDR3 nucleotides read TGCAGTGCTAGTCTAATGGGGGGTTACCAAGAGACCCAGTACTTC.

This chain connects TRBV19 to TRBJ1-5, with D possibly matching TRBD1 (5 bases). CDR1 and CDR2 from the germline V gene are LNHDA and SQIVND (reference sequence). This CDR3 region has 15 residues. The V and J ends lost 7 bases and 4 bases respectively, with 17 bases between them. The CDR3 coding sequence is TGTGCCAGTACCTCGAGAGGGGACGGTAATCAGCCCCAGCATTTT. Its protein is CASTSRGDGNQPQHF.

Concerning this clonotype itself: With a much larger clone just one base away, this may be a read error. This rearrangement joins TRBV20-1 to TRBJ2-5, with TRBD2 matching 9 bases. The V gene's germline CDR1 is DFQATT and CDR2 SNEGSKA (reference sequence). This CDR3 is built from 16 residues. The CDR3 DNA follows: TGCTGTGCCCCGAGATTAGCGGGGGCCCTCCAAGAGACCCAGTACTTC. Protein product: CCAPRLAGALQETQYF.